Listed here is a single T cell receptor (beta chain). Its target is not known. The sample originates from a study of shared clonotypes between healthy human individuals. Findings and limits, study-wide: Several donors had 5% to 6% of their naive CD4 clonotypes in common.

TCRdb's table, derived via immunoSEQ multiplex PCR, lists solely in-frame clones and lacks some. The sample carries 650,000 to 750,000 clones, around 72% recorded once. Per the germline V gene, CDR1 is SNHLY and CDR2 is FYNNEI. The CDR3 contains 15 residues. V gave up 8 bases and J gave up 0 bases, with 14 bases separating them. Source material: memory CD4+ T cells sorted from blood. Subset specified: CD45RA-negative fraction. The chain couples TRBV2 to TRBJ2-4; no clear D gene. This sequence originates from a woman in her 30s in good health. CDR3 nucleotide sequence: TGTGCCAGCCTCGGGCTAGGTGTAGCCAAAAACATTCAGTACTTC. Translating it yields CASLGLGVAKNIQYF.